The TCR beta chain under discussion was sequenced for a study of memory CD8 T cells in hepatitis C reinfection. As for the study in general: A couple of donors cleared primary HCV but became chronic after reinfection. HCV reinfection: RNA-positive following two negative tests at least 60 days apart.

This sample's time point: pre-reinfection, 55 to 20 weeks before reinfection detection. The sorted cells went straight to TCR sequencing with no prior in vitro expansion. Control naive CD8 T cells came from a couple of donors at all three reinfection time points. There are 15 residues in the CDR3. V was shortened by 3 bases and J by 2 bases, with 11 bases between the two germline ends. Per germline, CDR1 MNHNS and CDR2 SASEGT. The method was immunoSEQ multiplex PCR; TCRdb's version includes in-frame clones alone and lacks a portion of them. The repertoire holds just over 50,000 clones, with under 90% as singletons.

Material: naive CD8+ T cells sorted from blood. The TCR comes from a man between 18 and 29 years old with hepatitis C virus infection. The V and J genes are TRBV6-1 and TRBJ2-1; TRBD1 might be the D (5 bases). As DNA, the CDR3 is TGTGCCAGCAGTGATTTGACAGCGCCCTACAATGAGCAGTTCTTC. It yields the protein CASSDLTAPYNEQFF.